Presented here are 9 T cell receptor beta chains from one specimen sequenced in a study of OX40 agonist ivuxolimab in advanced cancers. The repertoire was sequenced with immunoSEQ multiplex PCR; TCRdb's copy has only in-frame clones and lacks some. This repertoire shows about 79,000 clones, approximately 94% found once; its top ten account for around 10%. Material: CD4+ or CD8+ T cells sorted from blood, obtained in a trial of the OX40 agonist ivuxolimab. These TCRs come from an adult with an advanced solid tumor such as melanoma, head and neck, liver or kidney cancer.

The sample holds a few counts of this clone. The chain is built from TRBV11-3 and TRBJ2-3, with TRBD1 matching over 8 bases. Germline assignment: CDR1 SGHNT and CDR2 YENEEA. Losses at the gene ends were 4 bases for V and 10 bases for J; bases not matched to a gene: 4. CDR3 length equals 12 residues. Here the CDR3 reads CASSSDRGAQYF. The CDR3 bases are TGTGCCAGCAGCTCCGACAGGGGTGCGCAGTATTTT.

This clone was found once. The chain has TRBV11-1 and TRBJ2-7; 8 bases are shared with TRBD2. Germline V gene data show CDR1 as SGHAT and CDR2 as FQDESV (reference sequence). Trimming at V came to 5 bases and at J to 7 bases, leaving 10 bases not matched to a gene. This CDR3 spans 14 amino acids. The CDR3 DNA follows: TGTGCCAGCAGCCTCACGGGAGGGGAAAGGGAGCAGTACTTC. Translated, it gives CASSLTGGEREQYF.

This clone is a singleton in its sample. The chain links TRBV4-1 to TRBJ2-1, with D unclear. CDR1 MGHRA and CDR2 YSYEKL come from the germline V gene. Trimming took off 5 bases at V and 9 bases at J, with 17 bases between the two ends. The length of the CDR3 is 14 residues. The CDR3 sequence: CASSDKGEWTEQFF. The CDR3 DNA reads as TGCGCCAGCAGCGATAAGGGCGAGTGGACTGAGCAGTTCTTC.

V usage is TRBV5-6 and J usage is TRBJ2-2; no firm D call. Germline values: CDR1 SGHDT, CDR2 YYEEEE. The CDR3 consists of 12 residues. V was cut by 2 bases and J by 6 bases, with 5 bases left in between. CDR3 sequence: CASSLDAGELFF. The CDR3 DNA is TGTGCCAGCAGCTTAGACGCCGGGGAGCTGTTTTTT.

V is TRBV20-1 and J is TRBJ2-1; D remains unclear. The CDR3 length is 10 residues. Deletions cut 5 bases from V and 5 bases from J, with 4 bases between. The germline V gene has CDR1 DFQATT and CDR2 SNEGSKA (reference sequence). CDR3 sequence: CSAGNNEQFF. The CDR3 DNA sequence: TGCAGTGCTGGCAACAATGAGCAGTTCTTC.

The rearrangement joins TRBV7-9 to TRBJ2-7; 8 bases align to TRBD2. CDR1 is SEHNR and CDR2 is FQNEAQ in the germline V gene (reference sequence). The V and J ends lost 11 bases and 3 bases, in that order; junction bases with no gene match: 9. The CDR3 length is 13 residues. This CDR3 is CASVGRGVYEQYF. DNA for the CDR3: TGTGCCTCCGTGGGGCGGGGGGTCTACGAGCAGTACTTC.

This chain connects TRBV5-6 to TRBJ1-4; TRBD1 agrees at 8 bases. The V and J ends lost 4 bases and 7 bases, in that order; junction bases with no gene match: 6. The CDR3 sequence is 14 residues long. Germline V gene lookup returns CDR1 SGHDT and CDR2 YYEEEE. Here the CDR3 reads CASSETGVGEKLFF. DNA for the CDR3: TGTGCCAGCAGCGAGACAGGGGTTGGTGAAAAACTGTTTTTT. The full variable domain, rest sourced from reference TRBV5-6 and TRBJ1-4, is DAGVTQSPTHLIKTRGQQVTLRCSPKSGHDTVSWYQQALGQGPQFIFQYYEEEERQRGNFPDRFSGHQFPNYSSELNVNALLLGDSALYLCASSETGVGEKLFFGSGTQLSVL.

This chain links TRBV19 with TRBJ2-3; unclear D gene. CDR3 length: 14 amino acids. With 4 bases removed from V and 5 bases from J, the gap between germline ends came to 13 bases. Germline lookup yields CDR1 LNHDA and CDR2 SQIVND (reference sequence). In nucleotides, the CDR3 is TGTGCCAGTAGTACCTCCACTCCCATAGATACGCAGTATTTT. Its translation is CASSTSTPIDTQYF.

CDR3 sequence reads: CASRGVNYEQYF. CDR3 sequence (DNA): TGCGCCAGCAGGGGAGTAAACTACGAGCAGTACTTC. This sequence joins TRBV10-2 and TRBJ2-5; D is possibly TRBD2 (5 bases). The J call is doubtful: the DNA matches TRBJ2-7 better. Germline V gene lookup returns CDR1 WSHSY and CDR2 SAAADI. The CDR3 runs to 12 residues.